This T cell receptor (beta chain) came from a study of blood T cell repertoires in COVID-19. With 0 bases removed from V and 10 bases from J, the gap between germline ends came to 4 bases. The CDR3 runs 11 residues. CDR1 and CDR2 (germline): LGHNT, FRNRAP. Data came from immunoSEQ multiplex PCR; TCRdb stores just in-frame clones and leaves some out. Seen here are 120,000 or so clones, 88% observed once, and the top ten hold 0.75% to 0.9%. The rearrangement joins TRBV12-5 to TRBJ2-1, with D unresolved. The receptor comes from a woman aged 45-60 years with active or convalescent COVID-19. Sequenced input: peripheral blood. The CDR3, as DNA: TGTGCTAGTGGTTTGGTTTCGGAGCAGTTCTTC. Protein: CASGLVSEQFF.